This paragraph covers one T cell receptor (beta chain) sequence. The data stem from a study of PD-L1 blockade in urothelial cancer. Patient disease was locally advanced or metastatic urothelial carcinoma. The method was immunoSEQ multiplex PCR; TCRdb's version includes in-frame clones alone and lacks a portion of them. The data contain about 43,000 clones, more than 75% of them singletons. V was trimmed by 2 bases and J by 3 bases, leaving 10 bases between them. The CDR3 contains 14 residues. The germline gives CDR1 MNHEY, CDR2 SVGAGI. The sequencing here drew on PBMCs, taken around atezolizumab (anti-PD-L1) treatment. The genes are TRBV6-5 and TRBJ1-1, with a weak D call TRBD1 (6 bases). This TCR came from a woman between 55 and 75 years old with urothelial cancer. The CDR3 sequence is CASSYIGGDTEAFF. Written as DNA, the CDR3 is TGTGCCAGCAGTTACATAGGGGGTGACACTGAAGCTTTCTTT.